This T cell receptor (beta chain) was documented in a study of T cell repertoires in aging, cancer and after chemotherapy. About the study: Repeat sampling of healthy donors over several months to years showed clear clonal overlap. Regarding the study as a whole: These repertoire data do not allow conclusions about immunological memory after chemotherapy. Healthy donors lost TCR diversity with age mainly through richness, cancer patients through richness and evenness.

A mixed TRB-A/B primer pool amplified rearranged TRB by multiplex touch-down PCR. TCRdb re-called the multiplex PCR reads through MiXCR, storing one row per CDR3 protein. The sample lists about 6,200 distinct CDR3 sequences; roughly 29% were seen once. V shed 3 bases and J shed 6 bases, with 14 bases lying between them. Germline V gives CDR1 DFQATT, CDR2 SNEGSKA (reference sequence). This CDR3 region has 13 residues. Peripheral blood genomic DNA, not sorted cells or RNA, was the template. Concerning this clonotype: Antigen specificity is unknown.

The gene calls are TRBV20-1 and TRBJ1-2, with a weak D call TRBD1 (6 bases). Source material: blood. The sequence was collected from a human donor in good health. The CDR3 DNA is TGCAGTGCTAGGGGGGGGCAGGGCCATGGCTACACCTTC. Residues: CSARGGQGHGYTF.